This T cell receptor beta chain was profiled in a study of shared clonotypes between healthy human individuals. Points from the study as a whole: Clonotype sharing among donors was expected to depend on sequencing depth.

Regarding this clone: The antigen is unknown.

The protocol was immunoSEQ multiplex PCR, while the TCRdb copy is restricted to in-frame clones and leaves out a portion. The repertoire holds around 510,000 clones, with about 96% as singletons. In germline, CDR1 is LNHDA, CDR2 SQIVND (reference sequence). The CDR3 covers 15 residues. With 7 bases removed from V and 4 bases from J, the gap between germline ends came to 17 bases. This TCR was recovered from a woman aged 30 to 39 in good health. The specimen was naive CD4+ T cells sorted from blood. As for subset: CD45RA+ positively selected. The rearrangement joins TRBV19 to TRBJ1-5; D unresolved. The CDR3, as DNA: TGTGCCAGTACAGGAGCGCGGTCTGGGAATCAGCCCCAGCATTTT. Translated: CASTGARSGNQPQHF.